The T cell receptor beta chain under discussion was sequenced for a study of T cell clones after liver transplantation. The overall study: TCRbeta sequencing after a pre-transplant mixed lymphocyte reaction identified graft-donor-reactive clones, later tracked in post-transplant blood. As an antigen-independent comparator, third-party-reactive TCRbeta sequences came from pre-transplant mixed lymphocyte reactions. Until 12-24 months post-transplant, subjects got standard immunosuppression and no induction.

TCRdb's copy holds only in-frame clones and misses some; the assay was immunoSEQ multiplex PCR. The table lists about 68,000 clones, 85% to 95% of them singletons. Germline V gene sequence: CDR1 SGHRS, CDR2 YFSETQ. V lost 0 bases to trimming and J lost 5 bases, with 6 bases between them. The CDR3 is 12 residues long. This TCR was sampled from a human patient who received a liver transplant. A subset of T cells may come from the graft donor. The V gene is TRBV5-1, the J gene TRBJ2-7; D unresolved. Here the sequenced sample was CD4+ T cells from blood, taken less than 27 months after liver transplant. The CDR3 region has the DNA TGCGCCAGCAGCTTGGGACGGGACGAGCAGTACTTC. It translates to CASSLGRDEQYF. The full variable domain, its missing parts supplied by reference TRBV5-1 and TRBJ2-7, is KAGVTQTPRYLIKTRGQQVTLSCSPISGHRSVSWYQQTPGQGLQFLFEYFSETQRNKGNFPGRFSGRQFSNSRSEMNVSTLELGDSALYLCASSLGRDEQYFGPGTRLTVT.